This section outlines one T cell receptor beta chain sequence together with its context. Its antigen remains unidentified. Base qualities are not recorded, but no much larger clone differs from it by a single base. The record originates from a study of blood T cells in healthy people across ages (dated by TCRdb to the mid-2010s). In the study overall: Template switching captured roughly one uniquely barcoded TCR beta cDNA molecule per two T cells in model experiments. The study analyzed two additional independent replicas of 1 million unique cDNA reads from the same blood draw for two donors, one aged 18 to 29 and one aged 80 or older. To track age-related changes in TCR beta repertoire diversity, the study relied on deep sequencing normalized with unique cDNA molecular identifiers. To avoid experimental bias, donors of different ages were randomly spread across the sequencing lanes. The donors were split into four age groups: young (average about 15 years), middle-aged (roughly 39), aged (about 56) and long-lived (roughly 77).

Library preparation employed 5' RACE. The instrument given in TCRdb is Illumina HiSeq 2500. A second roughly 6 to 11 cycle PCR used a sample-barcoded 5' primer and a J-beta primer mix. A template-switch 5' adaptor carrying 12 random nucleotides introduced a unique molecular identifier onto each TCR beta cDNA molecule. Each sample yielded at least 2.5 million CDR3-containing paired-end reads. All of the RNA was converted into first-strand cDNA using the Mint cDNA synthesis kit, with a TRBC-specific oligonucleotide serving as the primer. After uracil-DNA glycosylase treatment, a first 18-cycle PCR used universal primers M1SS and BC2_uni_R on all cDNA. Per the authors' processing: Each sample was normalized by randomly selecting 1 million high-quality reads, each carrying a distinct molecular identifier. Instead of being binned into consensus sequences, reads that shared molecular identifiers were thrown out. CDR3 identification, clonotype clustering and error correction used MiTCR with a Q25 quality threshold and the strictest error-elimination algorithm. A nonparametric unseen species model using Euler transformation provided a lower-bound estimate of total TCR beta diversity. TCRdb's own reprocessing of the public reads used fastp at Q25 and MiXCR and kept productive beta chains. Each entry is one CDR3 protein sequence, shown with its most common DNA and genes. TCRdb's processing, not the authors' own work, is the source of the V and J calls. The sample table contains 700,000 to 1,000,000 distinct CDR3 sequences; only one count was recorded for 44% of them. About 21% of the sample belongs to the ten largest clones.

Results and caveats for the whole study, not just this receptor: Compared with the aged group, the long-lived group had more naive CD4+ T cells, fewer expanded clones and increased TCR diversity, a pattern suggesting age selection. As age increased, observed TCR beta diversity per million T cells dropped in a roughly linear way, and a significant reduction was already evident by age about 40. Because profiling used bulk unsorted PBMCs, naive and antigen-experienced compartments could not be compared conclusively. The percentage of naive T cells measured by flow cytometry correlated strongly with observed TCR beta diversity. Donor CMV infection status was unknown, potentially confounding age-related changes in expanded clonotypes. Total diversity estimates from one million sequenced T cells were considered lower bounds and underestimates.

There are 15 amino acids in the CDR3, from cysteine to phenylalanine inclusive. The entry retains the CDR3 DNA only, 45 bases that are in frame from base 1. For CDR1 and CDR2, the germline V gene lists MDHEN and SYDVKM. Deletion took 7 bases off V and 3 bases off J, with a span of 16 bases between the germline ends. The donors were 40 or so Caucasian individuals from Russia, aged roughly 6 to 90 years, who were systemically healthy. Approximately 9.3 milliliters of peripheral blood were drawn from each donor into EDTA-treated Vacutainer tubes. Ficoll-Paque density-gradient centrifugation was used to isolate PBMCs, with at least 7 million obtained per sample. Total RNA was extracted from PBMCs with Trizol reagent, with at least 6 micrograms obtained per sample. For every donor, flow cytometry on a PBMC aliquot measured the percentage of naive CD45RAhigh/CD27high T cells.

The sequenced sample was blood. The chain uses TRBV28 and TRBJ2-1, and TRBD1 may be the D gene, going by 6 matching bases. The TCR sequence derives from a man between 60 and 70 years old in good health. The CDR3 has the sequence CASTVTGTYYNEQFF. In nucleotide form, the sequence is TGTGCCAGCACCGTGACCGGGACATACTACAATGAGCAGTTCTTC. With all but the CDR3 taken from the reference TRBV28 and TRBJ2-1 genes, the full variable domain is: DVKVTQSSRYLVKRTGEKVFLECVQDMDHENMFWYRQDPGLGLRLIYFSYDVKMKEKGDIPEGYSVSREKKERFSLILESASTNQTSMYLCASTVTGTYYNEQFFGPGTRLTVL.